This T cell receptor beta chain was recorded in a study of beta chain features in type 1 diabetes. Overall study findings and caveats: All four CD4+ subsets of Type 1 diabetes patients contained TCRB CDR3s that were moderately but significantly shorter.

Concerning this clone itself: The antigen is not known.

Investigators reverse transcribed all isolated RNA, so they sequenced expressed TCRB transcripts. Generated by immunoSEQ multiplex PCR, the TCRdb table keeps only in-frame clones and is missing some. Here the sample spans 130,000 or so clones, 7.5% to 9.5% being singletons. The TCR originated in a man younger than 45 with type 1 diabetes. Sequenced input: central memory CD4+ T cells from blood.

The CDR3 sequence is CASSQGSGGPGDTQYF. Written as DNA, the CDR3 is TGTGCCAGCAGCCAGGGGAGCGGGGGGCCTGGAGATACGCAGTATTTT. The rearrangement uses TRBV4-2 and TRBJ2-3, with 9 bases fitting TRBD2. The CDR3 contains 16 residues. Germline CDR1 reads LGHNA; CDR2 reads YNFKEQ. V shed 3 bases, J shed 5 bases, and the junction held 9 bases outside the gene matches.